This T cell receptor (beta chain) emerged from a study of blood T cells in healthy people across ages. General observations from the study: The long-lived group displayed more naive CD4+ cells, plus higher diversity, than the aged donors did.

This clonotype turned up a few times. Antigen unknown. Alongside a J-beta primer mix, a sample-barcoded 5' primer served in a second PCR lasting roughly 6 to 11 cycles. Each cDNA molecule carried a tag from a template-switch adaptor that contained 12 random nucleotides. The yield of each sample was at least 2.5 million CDR3-containing paired-end reads. MiXCR, applied by TCRdb to the 5' RACE reads, yields one record per CDR3 protein. The sample records just under 550,000 distinct CDR3 sequences, less than 25% being singletons. V dropped 3 bases and J dropped 4; count of bases not matched to a gene: 5. This CDR3 is built from 15 residues. The same specimen was also included in a second study, on T cells of mothers and their children. That work contributes: Donation involved a few healthy Caucasian mothers and the six children that they had.

The rearrangement uses TRBV12-3 or TRBV12-4 and TRBJ2-1; 8 bases map to TRBD2. The sequence was obtained from a boy between 10 and 17 years old in good health. Sequencing used blood. The CDR3 region has the DNA TGTGCCAGCAGTTTTGGGTCTAGCGGGTACAATGAGCAGTTCTTC. Translating it yields CASSFGSSGYNEQFF.